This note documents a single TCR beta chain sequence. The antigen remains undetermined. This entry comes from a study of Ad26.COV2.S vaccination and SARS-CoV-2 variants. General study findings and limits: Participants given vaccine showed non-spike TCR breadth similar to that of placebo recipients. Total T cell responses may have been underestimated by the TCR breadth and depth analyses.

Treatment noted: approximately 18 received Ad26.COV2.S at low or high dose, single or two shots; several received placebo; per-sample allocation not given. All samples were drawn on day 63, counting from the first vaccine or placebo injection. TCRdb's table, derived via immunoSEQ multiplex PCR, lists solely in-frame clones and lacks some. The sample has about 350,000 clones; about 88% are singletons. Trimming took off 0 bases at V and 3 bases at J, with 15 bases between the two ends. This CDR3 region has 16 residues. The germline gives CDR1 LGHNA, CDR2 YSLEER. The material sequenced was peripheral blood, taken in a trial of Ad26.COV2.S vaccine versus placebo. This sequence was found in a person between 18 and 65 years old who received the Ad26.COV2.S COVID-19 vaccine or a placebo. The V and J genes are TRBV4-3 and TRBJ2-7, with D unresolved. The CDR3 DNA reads TGCGCCAGCAGCCAAGAGTGGAATTTTCCTGGCTACGAGCAGTACTTC. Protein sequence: CASSQEWNFPGYEQYF.